A selection of T cell receptor beta chains follows, all from one sample in a study of identical twins. TCRdb re-called the 5' RACE reads through MiXCR, storing one row per CDR3 protein. The top ten hold approximately 0.89% of the sample, which has hundreds of thousands of distinct CDR3 sequences, more than 6.5% seen once. These records were also assigned to another study, of yellow fever vaccine responses in identical twins.

Sequencing was done on a sample of PBMCs. These TCRs come from a woman aged 18 to 35 in good health. Each CDR3 is given with its conserved first and last residue. The D gene is left open where the match is weak. A row's size may be missing; if present it is once, few, many or a size class.

size: .; D: TRBD1; V: TRBV6-1; J: TRBJ1-2; DNA: TGTGCCAGCAGTGAGGGTCAGGGGGTAGGCTATGGCTACACCTTC; CDR3: CASSEGQGVGYGYTF
size: few; D: .; V: TRBV7-9; J: TRBJ1-3; DNA: TGTGCCAGCAGCCACTCCTCTGGAAACACCATATATTTT; CDR3: CASSHSSGNTIYF
size: many; D: .; V: TRBV20-1; J: TRBJ1-2; DNA: TGCAGTGCTTTCCTTGACTATGGCTACACCTTC; CDR3: CSAFLDYGYTF
size: many; D: TRBD1; V: TRBV6-5; J: TRBJ2-7; DNA: TGTGCCAGCAGTTACGCTGGACAGGGCTACGAGCAGTACTTC; CDR3: CASSYAGQGYEQYF
size: many; D: .; V: TRBV9; J: TRBJ2-2; DNA: TGTGCCAGCAGCGTAGTCCCCAGTCCGCAGACCGGGGAGCTGTTTTTT; CDR3: CASSVVPSPQTGELFF
size: few; D: TRBD1; V: TRBV7-6; J: TRBJ2-7; DNA: TGTGCCAGCAGCCCGGGACAGGGCAACTCCTACGAGCAGTACTTC; CDR3: CASSPGQGNSYEQYF
size: .; D: .; V: TRBV15; J: TRBJ1-2; DNA: TGTGCCACCAGCAGAGATGCAGGGTCATGGGGCTACACCTTC; CDR3: CATSRDAGSWGYTF
size: few; D: .; V: TRBV28; J: TRBJ2-7; DNA: TGTGCCAGCAGGCGGACGACAGCCTACGAGCAGTACTTC; CDR3: CASRRTTAYEQYF
size: many; D: TRBD1; V: TRBV5-1; J: TRBJ2-1; DNA: TGCGCCAGCAGCTACCGGACAGGGTCCAAAAACAATGAGCAGTTCTTC; CDR3: CASSYRTGSKNNEQFF
size: .; D: .; V: TRBV28; J: TRBJ1-5; DNA: TGTGCCAGCGTCTTGGAGGGGAGCAATCAGCCCCAGCATTTT; CDR3: CASVLEGSNQPQHF
size: many; D: .; V: TRBV7-2; J: TRBJ2-3; DNA: TGTGCCAGCAAAAGATTAGACACAGATACGCAGTATTTT; CDR3: CASKRLDTDTQYF
size: few; D: TRBD2; V: TRBV5-1; J: TRBJ2-1; DNA: TGCGCCAGCAGCTTGGAGGGACTAGGGGGGGACAATGAGCAGTTCTTC; CDR3: CASSLEGLGGDNEQFF
size: .; D: .; V: TRBV4-3; J: TRBJ1-2; DNA: TGCGCCAGCAGCCAAGATGGGACCGTCGGTCGAGGCTACACCTTC; CDR3: CASSQDGTVGRGYTF
size: few; D: TRBD2; V: TRBV20-1; J: TRBJ2-3; DNA: TGCAGTGCTTCTATTCAGGGACTAGCGGGGGGGCCCAGCACAGATACGCAGTATTTT; CDR3: CSASIQGLAGGPSTDTQYF
size: few; D: .; V: TRBV29-1; J: TRBJ2-7; DNA: TGCAGCGTCCTAAGAAGGGGCGCGGAGGTCTACGAGCAGTACTTC; CDR3: CSVLRRGAEVYEQYF
size: few; D: .; V: TRBV28; J: TRBJ2-7; DNA: TGTGCCAGCAGTTTTTTTGGAAAAGCCTTCCTAGGAGAGCAGTACTTC; CDR3: CASSFFGKAFLGEQYF
size: many; D: .; V: TRBV5-6; J: TRBJ2-1; DNA: TGTGCCAGCAGCTTGCCGGCAGGGTACAATGAGCAGTTCTTC; CDR3: CASSLPAGYNEQFF
size: .; D: .; V: TRBV6-5; J: TRBJ2-7; DNA: TGTGCCAGCAGCCACCCCGGGGGCGGGCAGTACTTC; CDR3: CASSHPGGGQYF
size: few; D: .; V: TRBV20-1; J: TRBJ2-6; DNA: TGCAGTGCTAGTCCGACATCTGGGGCCAACGTCCTGACTTTC; CDR3: CSASPTSGANVLTF
size: many; D: .; V: TRBV7-8; J: TRBJ1-1; DNA: TGTGCCAGCAGCTTGGGCAGTGGTCATTTCTTT; CDR3: CASSLGSGHFF
size: few; D: .; V: TRBV28; J: TRBJ2-6; DNA: TGTGCCAGCAGTTCGTGGGGTGGGGACGGTCGCTCTGGGGCCAACGTCCTGACTTTC; CDR3: CASSSWGGDGRSGANVLTF